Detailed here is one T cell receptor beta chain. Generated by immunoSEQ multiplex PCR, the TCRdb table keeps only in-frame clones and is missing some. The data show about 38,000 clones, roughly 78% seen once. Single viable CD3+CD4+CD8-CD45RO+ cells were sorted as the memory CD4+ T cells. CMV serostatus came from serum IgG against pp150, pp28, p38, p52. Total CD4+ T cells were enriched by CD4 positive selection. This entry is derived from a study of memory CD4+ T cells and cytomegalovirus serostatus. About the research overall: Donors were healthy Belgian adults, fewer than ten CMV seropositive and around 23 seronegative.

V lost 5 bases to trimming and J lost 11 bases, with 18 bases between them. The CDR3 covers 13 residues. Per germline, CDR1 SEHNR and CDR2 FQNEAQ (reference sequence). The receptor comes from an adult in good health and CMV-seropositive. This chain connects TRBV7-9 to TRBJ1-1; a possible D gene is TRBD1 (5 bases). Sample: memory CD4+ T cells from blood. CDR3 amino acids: CASSPQDGGRAFF. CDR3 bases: TGTGCCAGCAGCCCACAGGATGGGGGAAGGGCTTTCTTT.